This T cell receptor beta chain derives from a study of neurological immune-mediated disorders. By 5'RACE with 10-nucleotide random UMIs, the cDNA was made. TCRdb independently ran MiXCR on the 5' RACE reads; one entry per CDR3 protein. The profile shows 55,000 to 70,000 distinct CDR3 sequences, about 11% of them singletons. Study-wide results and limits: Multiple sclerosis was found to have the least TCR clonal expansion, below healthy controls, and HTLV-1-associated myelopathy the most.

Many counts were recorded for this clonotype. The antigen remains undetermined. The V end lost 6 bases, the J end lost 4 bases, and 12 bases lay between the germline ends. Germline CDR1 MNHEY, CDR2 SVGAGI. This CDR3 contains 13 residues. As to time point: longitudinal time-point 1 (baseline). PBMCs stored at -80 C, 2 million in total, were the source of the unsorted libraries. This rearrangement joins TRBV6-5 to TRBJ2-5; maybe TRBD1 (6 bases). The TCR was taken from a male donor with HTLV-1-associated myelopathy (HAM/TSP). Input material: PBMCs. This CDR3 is CASRTGIPETQYF. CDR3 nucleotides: TGTGCCAGCAGAACAGGGATTCCAGAGACCCAGTACTTC.